This T cell receptor (beta chain) was found in a study of technical replicates of blood from several donors. The data were produced by immunoSEQ multiplex PCR, yet TCRdb's version contains in-frame clones alone and is incomplete. The data contain around 50,000 clones, more than 85% of them singletons. This clone was observed once. The V end was cut by 3 bases, the J end by 2 bases, with 12 bases between. CDR1 is SEHNR and CDR2 is FQNEAQ in the germline V gene (reference sequence). The CDR3 loop spans 15 amino acids. V gene TRBV7-9 combines with J gene TRBJ2-3, with D perhaps matching TRBD1 (6 bases). This receptor was identified in a human donor in good health. Some clones in this sample may be carry-over from other donors' samples. The sequencing input was PBMCs. In nucleotides, the CDR3 is TGTGCCAGCAGCTTTGCTCGGGACACCACAGATACGCAGTATTTT. Translated: CASSFARDTTDTQYF. Looking up the rest from reference TRBV7-9 and TRBJ2-3 gives the full variable domain: DTGVSQNPRHKITKRGQNVTFRCDPISEHNRLYWYRQTLGQGPEFLTYFQNEAQLEKSRLLSDRFSAERPKGSFSTLEIQRTEQGDSAMYLCASSFARDTTDTQYFGPGTRLTVL.